What follows are 29 T cell receptor beta chains derived from one specimen sequenced in a study of CD8 T cells in ankylosing spondylitis. In TCRdb, the 5' RACE reads were re-called with MiXCR into one record per CDR3 protein. The sample holds some 250,000 distinct CDR3 sequences, approximately 11% seen once. The specimen was blood, either unsorted or a sorted T cell fraction (not recorded which). Receptors originate from a male donor with ankylosing spondylitis or in good health (not recorded which).

About this clonotype: A single base separates this from a much larger clone, so it may be a read error. This chain connects TRBV6-1 to TRBJ1-1; no firm D call. The CDR3 length is 14 residues. Trimming stripped 6 bases from V and 5 bases from J, with 16 bases between. The germline V gene encodes CDR1 MNHNS and CDR2 SASEGT. Here the CDR3 reads CASSLYRDWTEAFF. CDR3 DNA sequence: TGTGCCAGCAGCCTCTACAGAGATTGGACTGAAGCTTTCTTT.

The V and J genes are TRBV24-1 and TRBJ1-1; D unresolved. The V end lost 7 bases, the J end lost 5 bases, and 13 bases lay between the germline ends. The CDR3 runs to 13 residues. Germline V gives CDR1 KGHDR, CDR2 SFDVKD. CDR3 in DNA: TGTGCCACCAGAAACGGGGAAAGAACTGAAGCTTTCTTT. Translation gives CATRNGERTEAFF.

This clonotype was observed at least ten times. The CDR3 DNA sequence: TGCGCCAGCAGCGAGGGACTAGCGGGAGTGGGGTACAATGAGCAGTTCTTC. It translates to CASSEGLAGVGYNEQFF. The chain recombines TRBV5-1 with TRBJ2-1, with 14 positions matching TRBD2. From germline, CDR1 is SGHRS and CDR2 YFSETQ. The CDR3 has 17 amino acids. J was trimmed by 4 bases and V by 4 bases; bases with no gene match: 7.

This clonotype came up a few times. This may be a read error: a much more frequent sequence differs by one nucleotide. V is TRBV5-1 and J is TRBJ1-1, with 7 bases that match TRBD1. The CDR3 length is 15 residues. Germline V gene sequence: CDR1 SGHRS, CDR2 YFSETQ. The CDR3 loop is CVSSLAGAGGTEAFF. The CDR3 DNA reads as TGCGTCAGCAGCTTGGCCGGGGCAGGGGGCACTGAAGCTTTCTTT. Full variable domain (outside the CDR3, taken from reference TRBV5-1 and TRBJ1-1): KAGVTQTPRYLIKTRGQQVTLSCSPISGHRSVSWYQQTPGQGLQFLFEYFSETQRNKGNFPGRFSGRQFSNSRSEMNVSTLELGDSALYLCVSSLAGAGGTEAFFGQGTRLTVV.

This clonotype was detected only a few times. This chain links TRBV11-1 with TRBJ2-1; TRBD2 might be the D (6 bases). V dropped 4 bases and J dropped 8 bases, with 15 bases sitting between them. The CDR3 has 14 amino acids. Germline-derived CDR1 and CDR2 are SGHAT and FQDESV (reference sequence). For the CDR3, the DNA is TGTGCCAGCAGCTCGAGCGGGCCGGGGGATGAGCAGTTCTTC. Protein product: CASSSSGPGDEQFF.

This clonotype was counted many times. In DNA, the CDR3 is TGTGCCAGCAGTTTTGGGACTAGCAACGGGGAGCTGTTTTTT. It specifies CASSFGTSNGELFF. The chain uses TRBV27 and TRBJ2-2, with 9 bases identical to TRBD2. The CDR3 is made up of 14 amino acids. The germline V gene encodes CDR1 MNHEY and CDR2 SMNVEV (reference sequence). Trimming took 3 bases from V and 7 from J; bases not matched to a gene: 3.

V and J are TRBV5-1 and TRBJ2-3; D remains unclear. This CDR3 is 13 amino acids long. From germline, CDR1 is SGHRS and CDR2 YFSETQ. V gave up 5 bases and J gave up 2 bases, with 9 bases separating them. CDR3: CASRYDHTDTQYF. In DNA, the CDR3 is TGCGCCAGCAGATATGACCACACAGATACGCAGTATTTT.

This clonotype turned up a few times. Germline and junction disagree at one end, which may indicate a read error. The chain links TRBV3-1 to TRBJ1-6; tentative D call: TRBD1 (6 bases). Germline CDR1 is LGHDT and CDR2 is YNNKEL (reference sequence). This CDR3 contains 18 residues. The CDR3 spells CACSQVQGGAPYNSPLHF. CDR3 sequence (DNA): TGTGCCTGCAGCCAAGTCCAAGGGGGAGCTCCCTATAATTCACCCCTCCACTTT.

This clonotype was detected only a few times. The V and J genes are TRBV2 and TRBJ1-2; TRBD1 might be the D (5 bases). Trimming left V 4 bases short and J 3 bases short, with 12 bases between. The CDR3 spans 14 residues. CDR1 is SNHLY and CDR2 is FYNNEI in the germline V gene. Written as DNA, the CDR3 is TGTGCCAGCAGTGGCACCGGGGGGTACTATGGCTACACCTTC. This sequence encodes CASSGTGGYYGYTF. Together with reference TRBV2 and TRBJ1-2, the CDR3 gives the full variable domain: EPEVTQTPSHQVTQMGQEVILRCVPISNHLYFYWYRQILGQKVEFLVSFYNNEISEKSEIFDDQFSVERPDGSNFTLKIRSTKLEDSAMYFCASSGTGGYYGYTFGSGTRLTVV.

This clonotype was found many times. The rearrangement joins TRBV29-1 to TRBJ2-5, with D uncertain. CDR3 length: 15 amino acids. Germline V lookup: CDR1 SQVTM, CDR2 ANQGSEA. V was pared by 5 bases and J by 3 bases, with 19 bases between. The CDR3: CSVLFLGLVEETQYF. The CDR3 DNA sequence: TGCAGCGTTCTCTTCCTTGGGCTCGTCGAAGAGACCCAGTACTTC.

This clonotype was observed at least ten times. V gene TRBV7-8 combines with J gene TRBJ2-1; D is unclear. V lost 0 bases and J 4 bases, leaving 7 bases between the germline ends. CDR1 is SGHVS and CDR2 is FQNEAQ in the germline V gene. The CDR3 contains 14 residues. The CDR3 loop is CASSLARWYNEQFF. The CDR3 DNA is TGTGCCAGCAGCTTAGCGCGGTGGTACAATGAGCAGTTCTTC.

V usage is TRBV7-8 and J usage is TRBJ2-1; tentative D call: TRBD2 (5 bases). Trimming left V 2 bases short and J 4 bases short, with 12 bases between. CDR1 and CDR2 (germline): SGHVS, FQNEAQ. The CDR3 loop spans 15 amino acids. CDR3 DNA: TGTGCCAGCAGCTTAACTCTAGCCGCATACAATGAGCAGTTCTTC. Amino acids: CASSLTLAAYNEQFF.

This clonotype was recorded at least ten times. The chain couples TRBV20-1 to TRBJ2-3; 8 bases line up with TRBD2. CDR3 length equals 13 residues. V shed 6 bases and J 2 bases; nucleotides not matched to a gene: 4. Germline values: CDR1 DFQATT, CDR2 SNEGSKA (reference sequence). CDR3 in DNA: TGCAGTGCCCGGGGGGGGTACACAGATACGCAGTATTTT. As protein: CSARGGYTDTQYF.

The J gene is TRBJ2-5, the V gene TRBV12-2; the D call TRBD1 from the table was never checked on the DNA. TRBV12-2 is recorded as a pseudogene. The CDR3 covers 18 residues. CDR3 nucleotide sequence: TGTGCAAGTCGCTTAGGTCCCGACCTGGACAGACAACAAGAGACCCAGTACTTC. Encoded protein: CASRLGPDLDRQQETQYF.

This clonotype was seen once. This chain connects TRBV12-3 or TRBV12-4 to TRBJ2-1; 9 bases are a match to TRBD2. J was trimmed by 2 bases and V by 6 bases; bases with no gene match: 2. This CDR3 is built from 14 residues. In nucleotides, the CDR3 is TGTGCCAGCAGGAAGCGGGAGGCCTACAATGAGCAGTTCTTC. This encodes CASRKREAYNEQFF.

This clonotype showed up just a few times. The V call is TRBV6-2 or TRBV6-3, the J call TRBJ1-2; the D gene is possibly TRBD1 (6 bases). V shed 4 bases and J shed 8 bases, with 14 bases lying between them. Germline V gene data show CDR1 as MNHEY and CDR2 as SVGEGT. The CDR3 extends over 13 amino acids. CDR3: CASSSGPQGGYTF. The CDR3 DNA reads TGTGCCAGCAGTTCCGGACCCCAGGGGGGCTACACCTTC.

The chain carries TRBV20-1 and TRBJ2-1; 11 bases are shared with TRBD2. The CDR3 extends over 20 amino acids. V shed 7 bases, J shed 1 base, and the junction held 21 bases outside the gene matches. Germline assignment: CDR1 DFQATT and CDR2 SNEGSKA (reference sequence). The CDR3 loop is CSGGQAPGLAGGSSYNEQFF. The CDR3 DNA follows: TGCAGTGGGGGACAGGCTCCGGGCTTAGCGGGGGGGTCATCCTACAATGAGCAGTTCTTC.

This clonotype has just a few counts. This sequence joins TRBV11-2 and TRBJ1-1, with unresolved D. CDR3 length equals 15 residues. V lost 2 bases, J lost 1 base, and 11 bases lay in between. Germline V lookup: CDR1 SGHAT, CDR2 FQNNGV. Here the CDR3 reads CASSLSGRPNTEAFF. The CDR3 nucleotides are TGTGCCAGCAGCTTATCTGGGAGGCCGAACACTGAAGCTTTCTTT.

This clonotype was recorded many times. The CDR3 sequence is CASSQDYGVGEAFF. Here the CDR3 DNA reads TGTGCCAGCAGCCAAGATTATGGCGTAGGAGAAGCTTTCTTT. The chain employs TRBV4-2 and TRBJ1-1; D is undetermined. V gave up 0 bases and J gave up 8 bases, with 13 bases separating them. The CDR3 length is 14 residues. Germline assignment: CDR1 LGHNA and CDR2 YNFKEQ.

This clonotype was detected only a few times. This chain links TRBV2 with TRBJ2-3; D remains ambiguous. The length of the CDR3 is 14 residues. CDR1 is SNHLY, CDR2 FYNNEI, per germline. V shed 5 bases and J shed 3 bases, with 12 bases lying between them. CDR3 bases: TGTGCCAGCAGTTCTAACGCACCGACAGATACGCAGTATTTT. Its translation is CASSSNAPTDTQYF.

CDR3 bases: TGTGCCAGCAGCCGTCTAAGAGGGGGGAATTGGAAAGATACGCAGTATTTT. Amino acid sequence: CASSRLRGGNWKDTQYF. The genes are TRBV14 and TRBJ2-3; D is tentatively TRBD1 or TRBD2 (6 bases each). This CDR3 has 17 residues. Per the germline V gene, CDR1 is SGHDN and CDR2 is FVKESK. Deletions cut 4 bases from V and 5 bases from J, with 22 bases between.

V usage is TRBV9 and J usage is TRBJ2-1, with D possibly matching TRBD2 (5 bases). CDR1 and CDR2 (germline): SGDLS, YYNGEE. This CDR3 is 13 amino acids long. Trimming took 0 bases from V and 13 from J, leaving 14 bases between them. The CDR3, as DNA: TGTGCCAGCAGCGTAGTAGGACTGGGTGAACAGTTCTTC. As protein: CASSVVGLGEQFF.

At least ten counts were recorded for this clonotype. The V call is TRBV12-3 or TRBV12-4, the J call TRBJ2-2; 9 bases are shared with TRBD2. V dropped 6 bases and J dropped 4; count of bases not matched to a gene: 9. This CDR3 is 16 amino acids long. CDR3 protein: CASRRGASGTTGELFF. The CDR3 DNA reads TGTGCCAGCAGGCGGGGGGCTAGCGGGACCACCGGGGAGCTGTTTTTT.

This clonotype has a count of ten or more. V usage is TRBV5-1 and J usage is TRBJ1-2; D is ambiguous. Trimming shortened V by 4 bases and J by 0 bases, and 10 bases separated the two germline ends. CDR3 length: 14 amino acids. Germline V gene sequence: CDR1 SGHRS, CDR2 YFSETQ. As DNA, the CDR3 is TGCGCCAGCAGCATAGACAAGTCTAACTATGGCTACACCTTC. Translation: CASSIDKSNYGYTF.

In its sample, this clonotype was seen many times. This chain joins TRBV11-2 and TRBJ2-6, with D hard to call. This CDR3 is 18 amino acids long. Germline-derived CDR1 and CDR2 are SGHAT and FQNNGV. V was shortened by 5 bases and J by 0 bases, with 17 bases between the two germline ends. This CDR3 reads CASSLQTYNPSGANVLTF. For the CDR3, the DNA is TGTGCCAGCAGCCTACAGACTTATAACCCCTCTGGGGCCAACGTCCTGACTTTC. The full variable domain, its missing parts supplied by reference TRBV11-2 and TRBJ2-6, is EAGVAQSPRYKIIEKRQSVAFWCNPISGHATLYWYQQILGQGPKLLIQFQNNGVVDDSQLPKDRFSAERLKGVDSTLKIQPAKLEDSAVYLCASSLQTYNPSGANVLTFGAGSRLTVL.

The V and J genes are TRBV29-1 and TRBJ2-1; 15 bases map to TRBD2. Germline CDR1 SQVTM, CDR2 ANQGSEA. The CDR3 has 14 residues. Trimming cost V 6 bases and J 6 bases; bases outside gene matches: 3. The CDR3 region is CSVGLAGGINEQFF. The CDR3 DNA reads TGCAGCGTAGGACTAGCGGGAGGGATCAATGAGCAGTTCTTC.

This clonotype was observed many times. V is TRBV20-1 and J is TRBJ2-3, with TRBD2 matching over 11 bases. Germline V gene lookup returns CDR1 DFQATT and CDR2 SNEGSKA (reference sequence). The ends lost 6 bases at V and 2 bases at J; junction bases unmatched: 7. This CDR3 contains 15 residues. The CDR3 DNA sequence: TGCAGTGCACCTAATAGCGGGGGGGCCACAGATACGCAGTATTTT. Translated, it gives CSAPNSGGATDTQYF.

This clonotype was seen ten or more times. The chain employs TRBV12-3 or TRBV12-4 and TRBJ2-2; no definite D call. V gave up 6 bases and J gave up 1 base, with 9 bases separating them. CDR3 size: 14 residues. The DNA of the CDR3 is TGTGCCAGCAGGCCAAACAAGAACACCGGGGAGCTGTTTTTT. Translated: CASRPNKNTGELFF.

As regards this clonotype: A much larger clonotype is one base distant, so this may be a read error. J is TRBJ2-5 and V is TRBV5-1, with D tentatively TRBD1 (5 bases). This CDR3 is 15 amino acids long. CDR1 and CDR2 from the germline V gene are SGHRS and YFSETQ. The DNA for the CDR3 is TGCGCCAGCAGCACGGATCCGATCGGACAAGAGGCCCAGTACTTC. Encoded protein: CASSTDPIGQEAQYF.